Presented here are 6 T cell receptor beta chains from one specimen sequenced in a study of cytomegalovirus exposure and HLA in healthy donors. Measured with immunoSEQ multiplex PCR; TCRdb has only the in-frame clones, and not every one. The sample holds approximately 160,000 clones; about 89% are singletons and the top ten take roughly 3%. Sequencing was done on a sample of PBMCs. Source of these receptors: a woman under 30 in good health and CMV-seropositive.

The rearrangement joins TRBV27 to TRBJ2-5; 8 positions match TRBD2. Germline assignment: CDR1 MNHEY and CDR2 SMNVEV (reference sequence). With 2 bases clipped from V and 4 bases from J, the junction kept 9 bases outside the gene matches. The CDR3 contains 16 residues. The CDR3 region has the DNA TGTGCCAGCAGTTTACGGGAGGGCCTTGTGGGAGAGACCCAGTACTTC. Encoded protein: CASSLREGLVGETQYF.

This clone has just a few counts. The rearrangement uses TRBV29-1 and TRBJ1-2; D gene ambiguous. The CDR3 runs 11 residues. The ends were cut back, 3 bases at V and 8 bases at J, with 10 bases in the middle. CDR1 is SQVTM and CDR2 is ANQGSEA in the germline V gene. CDR3 sequence: CSVDGSGGYTF. For the CDR3, the DNA is TGCAGCGTTGATGGGTCAGGCGGCTACACCTTC. Together with reference TRBV29-1 and TRBJ1-2, the CDR3 gives the full variable domain: SAVISQKPSRDICQRGTSLTIQCQVDSQVTMMFWYRQQPGQSLTLIATANQGSEATYESGFVIDKFPISRPNLTFSTLTVSNMSPEDSSIYLCSVDGSGGYTFGSGTRLTVV.

J is TRBJ2-3 and V is TRBV27, with TRBD2 as a possible D gene (5 bases). Germline V gene lookup returns CDR1 MNHEY and CDR2 SMNVEV (reference sequence). CDR3 length equals 16 residues. With 4 bases removed from V and 0 bases from J, the gap between germline ends came to 14 bases. The CDR3 spells CASSSPWGASTDTQYF. CDR3 nucleotides: TGTGCCAGCAGTTCCCCTTGGGGAGCTAGCACAGATACGCAGTATTTT.

The genes are TRBV10-2 and TRBJ2-7; the D gene is possibly TRBD2 (5 bases). CDR1 and CDR2 (germline): WSHSY, SAAADI. V lost 0 bases to trimming and J lost 7 bases, with 19 bases between them. This CDR3 spans 16 amino acids. The chain's CDR3 is CASSESNPGIPREQYF. CDR3 bases: TGCGCCAGCAGTGAGTCGAACCCGGGGATCCCACGAGAGCAGTACTTC.

J is TRBJ2-7 and V is TRBV21-1; the table assigns TRBD1, which was not confirmed against the DNA. TRBV21-1 has pseudogene status. The CDR3 has 17 residues. The CDR3 bases are TGTGCCAGCCGCAGCAAAATAAAGAGACAGGGGCCCTACGAGCAGTACTTC. Encoded protein: CASRSKIKRQGPYEQYF.

This clone was recorded only once. The chain uses TRBV27 and TRBJ1-1, with 10 bases matching TRBD1. V shed 6 bases, J shed 5 bases, and the junction held 12 bases outside the gene matches. This CDR3 contains 16 residues. Per the germline V gene, CDR1 is MNHEY and CDR2 is SMNVEV (reference sequence). The CDR3 reads CASSNPLDRGHTEAFF. The CDR3 nucleotides are TGTGCCAGCAGCAATCCCCTCGACAGGGGGCATACTGAAGCTTTCTTT.